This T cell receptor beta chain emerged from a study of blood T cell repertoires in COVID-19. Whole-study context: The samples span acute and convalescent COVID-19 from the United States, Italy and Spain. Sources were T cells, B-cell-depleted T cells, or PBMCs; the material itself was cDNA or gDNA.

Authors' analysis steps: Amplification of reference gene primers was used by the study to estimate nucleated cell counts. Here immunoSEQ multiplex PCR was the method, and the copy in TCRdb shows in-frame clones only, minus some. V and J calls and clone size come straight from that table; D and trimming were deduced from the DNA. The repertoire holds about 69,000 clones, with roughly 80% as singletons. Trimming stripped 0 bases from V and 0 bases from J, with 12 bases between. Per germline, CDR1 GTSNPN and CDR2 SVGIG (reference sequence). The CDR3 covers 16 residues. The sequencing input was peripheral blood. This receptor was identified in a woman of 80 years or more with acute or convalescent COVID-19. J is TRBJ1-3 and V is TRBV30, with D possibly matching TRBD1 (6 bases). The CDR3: CAWSVRTVSSGNTIYF. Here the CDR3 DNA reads TGTGCCTGGAGTGTACGGACAGTGAGCTCTGGAAACACCATATATTTT. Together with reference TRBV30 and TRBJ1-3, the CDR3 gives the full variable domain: SQTIHQWPATLVQPVGSPLSLECTVEGTSNPNLYWYRQAAGRGLQLLFYSVGIGQISSEVPQNLSASRPQDRQFILSSKKLLLSDSGFYLCAWSVRTVSSGNTIYFGEGSWLTVV.